This is a list of T cell receptor beta chains from one sample in a study of OX40 agonist ivuxolimab in advanced cancers. Sequencing used immunoSEQ multiplex PCR; TCRdb keeps in-frame clones, though not all of them. The data contain over 55,000 clones, about 88% of them singletons. This specimen consisted of CD4+ or CD8+ T cells sorted from blood, obtained in a trial of the OX40 agonist ivuxolimab. The origin of the receptors is an adult with an advanced solid tumor such as melanoma, head and neck, liver or kidney cancer. Both conserved end residues are part of each CDR3. The D gene is left open where the match is weak. Clone size is stated in some rows and not others, as once, few, many or a class when expanded.

j_gene | d_gene | v_gene | abundance | CDR3aa | CDR3nt
TRBJ1-4 | - | TRBV7-2 | once | CASSPGGNEKLFF | TGTGCCAGCAGCCCGGGGGGGAATGAAAAACTGTTTTTT
TRBJ1-5 | - | TRBV9 | - | CASSVDSGVNQPQHF | TGTGCCAGCAGCGTAGATAGCGGCGTCAATCAGCCCCAGCATTTT
TRBJ2-1 | - | TRBV7-9 | - | CASSLRYPGIARDEQFF | TGTGCCAGCAGCTTACGTTACCCGGGGATTGCCAGGGATGAGCAGTTCTTC
TRBJ1-6 | - | TRBV4-3 | - | CASSQDLSAGHRRYF | TGCGCCAGCAGCCAAGATTTGTCTGCGGGACACCGACGTTACTTT
TRBJ2-1 | - | TRBV29-1 | - | CSVEDRNEQFF | TGCAGCGTTGAAGATCGAAATGAGCAGTTCTTC
TRBJ1-1 | - | TRBV7-2 | - | CASSPRRTEAFF | TGTGCCAGCAGCCCTAGGCGCACTGAAGCTTTCTTT
TRBJ1-6 | TRBD1 | TRBV5-1 | - | CASSLQGAPNSPLHF | TGCGCCAGCAGCTTACAGGGGGCGCCTAATTCACCCCTCCACTTT
TRBJ1-1 | - | TRBV5-1 | - | CASSPRQADMNTEAFF | TGCGCCAGCAGCCCTCGGCAGGCCGACATGAACACTGAAGCTTTCTTT
TRBJ2-7 | TRBD1 | TRBV6-5 | once | CASSYGQGASYEQYF | TGTGCCAGCAGTTACGGGCAGGGGGCCTCCTACGAGCAGTACTTC
TRBJ2-2 | - | TRBV15 | - | CATSRDPPRTARGELFF | TGTGCCACCAGCAGAGACCCCCCCAGGACTGCCAGGGGGGAGCTGTTTTTT
TRBJ2-3 | - | TRBV2 | - | CASSPAPTSTDTQYF | TGTGCCAGCAGCCCTGCCCCCACTAGCACAGATACGCAGTATTTT
TRBJ2-7 | - | TRBV5-6 | - | CASSFGRSSYEQYF | TGTGCCAGCAGCTTCGGGCGTAGCTCCTACGAGCAGTACTTC
TRBJ1-2 | - | TRBV28 | - | CASFQGRDNYGYTF | TGTGCCAGCTTCCAGGGGAGGGACAACTATGGCTACACCTTC
TRBJ2-1 | - | TRBV2 | - | CASYPSSRGYEQFF | TGTGCCAGCTACCCCTCTAGTCGGGGCTATGAGCAGTTCTTC
TRBJ1-2 | - | TRBV10-3 | - | CAISGLSNRFRGYTF | TGTGCCATCAGTGGGCTTAGCAACCGGTTTCGTGGCTACACCTTC
TRBJ2-3 | TRBD1 | TRBV5-1 | - | CASTSGGQGRDTQYF | TGCGCCAGCACCTCAGGGGGCCAGGGGAGGGATACGCAGTATTTT
TRBJ2-7 | TRBD2 | TRBV11-3 | - | CASSPGGGGIYEQYF | TGTGCCAGCAGCCCGGGCGGGGGAGGAATCTACGAGCAGTACTTC
TRBJ2-7 | TRBD1 | TRBV18 | - | CASSVRQGDYEQYF | TGTGCCAGCTCAGTGCGACAGGGGGACTACGAGCAGTACTTC
TRBJ2-7 | - | TRBV5-5 | - | CASSLFTGPPTYEQYF | TGTGCCAGCAGCTTATTTACAGGGCCCCCCACTTACGAGCAGTACTTC
TRBJ1-1 | - | TRBV11-2 | - | CASSLSRGRNTEAFF | TGTGCCAGCAGTTTGTCAAGGGGCCGGAACACTGAAGCTTTCTTT
TRBJ2-1 | - | TRBV10-3 | - | CACSRGERSSYNEQFF | TGTGCCTGTAGCCGTGGGGAACGCTCGTCCTACAATGAGCAGTTCTTC
TRBJ2-2 | TRBD1 | TRBV19 | once | CASSPWDRPPEVGELFF | TGTGCCAGTAGTCCCTGGGACAGACCCCCAGAAGTTGGGGAGCTGTTTTTT
TRBJ2-2 | - | TRBV4-2 | - | CASSYYTGELFF | TGTGCCAGCAGCTACTACACCGGGGAGCTGTTTTTT